This entry is about one T cell receptor beta chain. Its antigen remains unidentified. The PCR made use of 60 Vbeta and 13 Jbeta primers. Only in-frame clones appear in the TCRdb table, and some are missing; sequencing was by immunoSEQ multiplex PCR. The sample contains roughly 140,000 clones, roughly 80% of which appear only once. The CDR3 sequence is 16 residues long. Trimming pared 0 bases from V and 2 bases from J, leaving 13 bases between. Germline V gene sequence: CDR1 LNHNV, CDR2 YYDKDF (reference sequence). The sample originates from a study of cytomegalovirus exposure and HLA in healthy donors. Study-wide results and limits: In a later analysis, HLA-associated TCR beta chains were more clonally expanded than equally common others. In vitro assays verified that a few CMV-associated chains recognized CMV antigens specifically. Cytomegalovirus association was listed for 170 or so TCR beta chains.

This sequence was found in a middle-aged woman in good health and CMV-seropositive. The sample consisted of PBMCs. This chain joins TRBV15 and TRBJ2-5; unclear D gene. The CDR3 is CATSRDGTDQQETQYF. In DNA form, the CDR3 reads TGTGCCACCAGCAGAGATGGAACAGACCAACAAGAGACCCAGTACTTC. Complete variable domain (other parts from reference TRBV15 and TRBJ2-5): DAMVIQNPRYQVTQFGKPVTLSCSQTLNHNVMYWYQQKSSQAPKLLFHYYDKDFNNEADTPDNFQSRRPNTSFCFLDIRSPGLGDTAMYLCATSRDGTDQQETQYFGPGTRLLVL.